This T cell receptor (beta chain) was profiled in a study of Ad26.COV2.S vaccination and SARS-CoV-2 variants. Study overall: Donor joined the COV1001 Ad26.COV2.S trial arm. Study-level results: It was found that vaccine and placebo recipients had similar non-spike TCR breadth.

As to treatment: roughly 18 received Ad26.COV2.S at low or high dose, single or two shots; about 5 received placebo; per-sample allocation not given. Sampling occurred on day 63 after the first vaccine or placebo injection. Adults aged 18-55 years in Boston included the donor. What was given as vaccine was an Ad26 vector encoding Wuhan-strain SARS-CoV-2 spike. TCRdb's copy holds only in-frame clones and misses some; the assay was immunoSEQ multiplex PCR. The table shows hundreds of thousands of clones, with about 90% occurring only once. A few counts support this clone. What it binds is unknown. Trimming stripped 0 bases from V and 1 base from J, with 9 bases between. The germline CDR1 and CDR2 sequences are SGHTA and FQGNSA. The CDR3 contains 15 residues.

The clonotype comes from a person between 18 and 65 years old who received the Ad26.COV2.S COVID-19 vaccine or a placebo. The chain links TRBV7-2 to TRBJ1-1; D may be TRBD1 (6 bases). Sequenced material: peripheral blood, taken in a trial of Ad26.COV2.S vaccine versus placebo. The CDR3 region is CASSLATGRNTEAFF. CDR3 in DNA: TGTGCCAGCAGCTTAGCCACAGGGAGGAACACTGAAGCTTTCTTT.